These 13 T cell receptor beta chains share one sample of origin, sequenced in a study of T cell responses to AZD1222 COVID-19 vaccine. TCRdb keeps only in-frame clones here, not all; method: immunoSEQ multiplex PCR. The sample has under 200,000 clones, about 90% seen once. Sample: peripheral blood, taken 28 days after the second AZD1222 dose. These TCRs come from an adult who received the AZD1222 COVID-19 vaccine.

The chain uses TRBV28 and TRBJ1-1, with D uncertain. Trimming stripped 2 bases from V and 3 bases from J, with 13 bases between. This CDR3 has 15 residues. CDR1 is MDHEN and CDR2 is SYDVKM in the germline V gene. CDR3 region: CASSLGAGGYTEAFF. CDR3 DNA sequence: TGTGCCAGCAGTTTAGGTGCGGGTGGATACACTGAAGCTTTCTTT.

The V gene is TRBV7-9, the J gene TRBJ1-1; the D is unclear. The CDR3 has 9 residues. Germline V CDR1 and CDR2: SEHNR, FQNEAQ (reference sequence). Trimming removed 11 bases at V and 5 bases at J, with 6 bases between. The CDR3 DNA sequence: TGTGCCGCGGGGACTGAAGCTTTCTTT. As protein: CAAGTEAFF. The variable domain in full, completed from reference TRBV7-9 and TRBJ1-1, reads DTGVSQNPRHKITKRGQNVTFRCDPISEHNRLYWYRQTLGQGPEFLTYFQNEAQLEKSRLLSDRFSAERPKGSFSTLEIQRTEQGDSAMYLCAAGTEAFFGQGTRLTVV.

The J gene is TRBJ1-4, the V gene TRBV5-1; unclear D gene. Germline CDR1 reads SGHRS; CDR2 reads YFSETQ. The CDR3 has 15 residues. Trimming pared 0 bases from V and 0 bases from J, leaving 6 bases between. The CDR3 nucleotides read TGCGCCAGCAGCTTGGCCTTTTCAACTAATGAAAAACTGTTTTTT. The encoded protein is CASSLAFSTNEKLFF.

The chain uses TRBV3-1 (or the pseudogene TRBV3-2) and TRBJ2-1; TRBD1 might be the D (6 bases). The V end was cut by 1 base, the J end by 6 bases, with 13 bases between. The CDR3 has 15 amino acids. Germline assignment: CDR1 LGHDT and CDR2 YNNKEL (reference sequence). CDR3 sequence reads: CASSQARTGPNEQFF. The CDR3 DNA reads TGTGCCAGCAGCCAAGCTCGAACAGGGCCCAATGAGCAGTTCTTC.

The chain combines TRBV5-1 with TRBJ2-7; 7 bases map to TRBD2. The junction had 0 bases not matched to a gene; V was cut back by 3 bases and J by 3 bases. This CDR3 is built from 12 residues. Looked up from germline, CDR1 is SGHRS and CDR2 is YFSETQ. Here the CDR3 DNA reads TGCGCCAGCAGCTCGGGGGGCTACGAGCAGTACTTC. Amino acids: CASSSGGYEQYF.

This clone was recorded only once. V is TRBV7-9 and J is TRBJ2-2; no clear D. CDR1 is SEHNR and CDR2 is FQNEAQ in the germline V gene (reference sequence). This CDR3 is built from 15 residues. The V gene lost 3 bases and the J gene lost 6 bases, with 14 bases spanning the gap. The CDR3 DNA sequence: TGTGCCAGCAGCTTCGATCCCGCATTGGCCGGGGAGCTGTTTTTT. Residues: CASSFDPALAGELFF.

This CDR3 is CAWTIGPPYGYTF. The CDR3 nucleotides read TGTGCCTGGACCATCGGGCCTCCCTATGGCTACACCTTC. The chain links TRBV30 to TRBJ1-2; D unclear. Trimming stripped 4 bases from V and 4 bases from J, with 13 bases between. The CDR3 covers 13 residues. Germline CDR1 reads GTSNPN; CDR2 reads SVGIG (reference sequence).

The chain carries TRBV19 and TRBJ2-5; D call uncertain. Deletions cut 11 bases from V and 4 bases from J, with 17 bases between. The CDR3 is 13 amino acids. Germline CDR1 LNHDA, CDR2 SQIVND (reference sequence). CDR3 DNA sequence: TGTGCCTCCTACGGTGGGCCACGAGAGACCCAGTACTTC. Translation gives CASYGGPRETQYF.

The chain couples TRBV28 to TRBJ1-2, with 8 positions matching TRBD1. The ends lost 8 bases at V and 8 bases at J; junction bases unmatched: 19. Germline V CDR1 and CDR2: MDHEN, SYDVKM. The CDR3 covers 16 residues. CDR3 amino acids: CASSTPTGALVEGYTF. CDR3 sequence (DNA): TGTGCCAGCTCTACTCCGACAGGGGCCTTAGTGGAGGGCTACACCTTC.

The rearrangement uses TRBV6-5 and TRBJ1-1, with D tentatively TRBD1 (5 bases). Germline lookup yields CDR1 MNHEY and CDR2 SVGAGI. The length of the CDR3 is 15 residues. V dropped 0 bases and J dropped 0 bases, with 8 bases sitting between them. CDR3 amino acids: CASSYSGQLNTEAFF. DNA for the CDR3: TGTGCCAGCAGTTACTCCGGACAACTGAACACTGAAGCTTTCTTT.

This clone has a single count. The chain is built from TRBV7-8 and TRBJ2-1, with 7 bases identical to TRBD2. Trimming took 0 bases from V and 4 from J; bases not matched to a gene: 15. The germline V gene encodes CDR1 SGHVS and CDR2 FQNEAQ. There are 19 residues in the CDR3. The CDR3 spells CASSLASALPASGYNEQFF. Written as DNA, the CDR3 is TGTGCCAGCAGCTTAGCGTCAGCACTGCCGGCTAGCGGATACAATGAGCAGTTCTTC.

The rearrangement links TRBV27 to TRBJ1-5; D ambiguous. Germline V gene sequence: CDR1 MNHEY, CDR2 SMNVEV (reference sequence). With 5 bases removed from V and 3 bases from J, the gap between germline ends came to 14 bases. This CDR3 spans 15 amino acids. In DNA, the CDR3 is TGTGCCAGCAGTCTCCAGCTGGGAAACAATCAGCCCCAGCATTTT. Amino acids: CASSLQLGNNQPQHF.

The rearrangement uses TRBV3-1 (or the pseudogene TRBV3-2) and TRBJ1-6; tentatively, D is TRBD1 (5 bases). The length of the CDR3 is 15 residues. V lost 4 bases to trimming and J lost 9 bases, with 16 bases between them. The germline CDR1 and CDR2 sequences are LGHDT and YNNKEL (reference sequence). The CDR3 loop is CASSPGLGRGSPLHF. The DNA of the CDR3 is TGTGCCAGCAGCCCCGGACTGGGGCGAGGTTCACCCCTCCACTTT.